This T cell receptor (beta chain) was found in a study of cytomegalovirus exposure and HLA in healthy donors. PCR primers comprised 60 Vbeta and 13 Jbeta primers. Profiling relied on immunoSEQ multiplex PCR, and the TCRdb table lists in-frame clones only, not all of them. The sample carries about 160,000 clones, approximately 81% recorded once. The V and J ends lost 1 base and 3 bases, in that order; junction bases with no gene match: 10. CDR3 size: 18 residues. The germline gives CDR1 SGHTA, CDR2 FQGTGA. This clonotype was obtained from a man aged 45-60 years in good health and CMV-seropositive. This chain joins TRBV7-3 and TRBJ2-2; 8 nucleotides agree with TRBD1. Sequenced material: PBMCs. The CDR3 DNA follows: TGTGCCAGCAGCTTAAACCCCCAGGGGGCTTTTGACACCGGGGAGCTGTTTTTT. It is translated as CASSLNPQGAFDTGELFF.